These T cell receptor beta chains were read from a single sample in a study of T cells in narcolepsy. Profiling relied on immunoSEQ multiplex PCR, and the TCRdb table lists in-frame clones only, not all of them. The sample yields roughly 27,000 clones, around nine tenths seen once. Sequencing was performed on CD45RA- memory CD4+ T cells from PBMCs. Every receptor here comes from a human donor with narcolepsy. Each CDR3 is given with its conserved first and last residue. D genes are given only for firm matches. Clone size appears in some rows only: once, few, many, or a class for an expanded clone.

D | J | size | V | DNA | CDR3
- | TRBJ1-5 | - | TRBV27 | TGTGCCAGCAGTCCGGGTTCAGGCAATCAGCCCCAGCATTTT | CASSPGSGNQPQHF
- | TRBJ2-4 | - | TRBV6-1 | TGTGCCAGCAGTGAAACCCCGGGGGCCAAAAACATTCAGTACTTC | CASSETPGAKNIQYF
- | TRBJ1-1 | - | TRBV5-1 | TGCGCCAGCAGCCCCGGGGAAGGGATAGGGGCTTTCTTT | CASSPGEGIGAFF
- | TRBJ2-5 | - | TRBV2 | TGTGCCGGAGGTGGGGCACAGACCCAGTACTTC | CAGGGAQTQYF
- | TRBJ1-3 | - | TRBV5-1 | TGCGCCAGCAGCTTGAACATAGCGGGGGGTGGAAACACCATATATTTT | CASSLNIAGGGNTIYF
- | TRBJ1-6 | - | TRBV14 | TGTGCCAGCAGCCAAGATACGTTTTCCTATAATTCACCCCTCCACTTT | CASSQDTFSYNSPLHF
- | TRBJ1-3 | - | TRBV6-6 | TGTGCCAGCAGCAGTGTCCCTGGAAACACCATATATTTT | CASSSVPGNTIYF
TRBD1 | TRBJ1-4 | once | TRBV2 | TGTGCCAGCAGTTCAGACCGGACAGGGGGCTCGGCTAATGAAAAACTGTTTTTT | CASSSDRTGGSANEKLFF
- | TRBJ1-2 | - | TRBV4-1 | TGCGCCAGCAGTCGCACAGGGTCCGATAACTATGGCTACACCTTC | CASSRTGSDNYGYTF
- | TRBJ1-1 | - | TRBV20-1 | TGCAGTGCTACCCCCGACACTGAAGCTTTCTTT | CSATPDTEAFF
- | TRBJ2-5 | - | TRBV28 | TGTGCCAGCAGCCAACCTGCCGGGAGTTCCCAGTACTTC | CASSQPAGSSQYF
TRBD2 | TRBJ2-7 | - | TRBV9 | TGTGCCAGCAGCGCCCTAGCGGGGGGGACCTACGAGCAGTACTTC | CASSALAGGTYEQYF
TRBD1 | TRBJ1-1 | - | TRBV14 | TGTGCCAGCAGCCGGGACAGAAATACTGAAGCTTTCTTT | CASSRDRNTEAFF
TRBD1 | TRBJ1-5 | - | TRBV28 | TGTGCCAGCCACCGCAGCAGGGGGTATCAGCCCCAGCATTTT | CASHRSRGYQPQHF
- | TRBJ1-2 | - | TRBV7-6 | TGTGCCAGCAGCCGAGATCTCTCGGGGGGCTACACCTTC | CASSRDLSGGYTF
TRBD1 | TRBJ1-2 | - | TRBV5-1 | TGCGCCAGCAGCCCAGGGACAGGAGGCCCCTATGGCTACACCTTC | CASSPGTGGPYGYTF
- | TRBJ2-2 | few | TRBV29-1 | TGCAGCGTACGGAACCCTAGAAACACCGGGGAGCTGTTTTTT | CSVRNPRNTGELFF
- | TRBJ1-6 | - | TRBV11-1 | TGTGCCAGCAGGCGCTCCTATAATTCACCCCTCCACTTT | CASRRSYNSPLHF
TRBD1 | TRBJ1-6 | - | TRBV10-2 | TGCGCCACCTCCAGGGACAGGAATTCACCCCTCCACTTT | CATSRDRNSPLHF
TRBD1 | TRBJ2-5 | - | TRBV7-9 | TGTGCCAGCAGCGGACAGGGGGTATCAGAGACCCAGTACTTC | CASSGQGVSETQYF
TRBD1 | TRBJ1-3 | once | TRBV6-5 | TGTGCCAGCAGTTACTCTTCGACAGGGAGAAACACCATATATTTT | CASSYSSTGRNTIYF
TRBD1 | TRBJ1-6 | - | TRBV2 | TGTGCCAGCCGTCCCGGGACAGGGGAAAATTCACCCCTCCACTTT | CASRPGTGENSPLHF
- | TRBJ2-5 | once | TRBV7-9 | TGTGCCAGCAGCTTAATCAGGGACCAAGAGACCCAGTACTTC | CASSLIRDQETQYF
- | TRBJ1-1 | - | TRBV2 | TGTGCCAGCAGGCACAAAGAGAGTTCCACTGAAGCTTTCTTT | CASRHKESSTEAFF
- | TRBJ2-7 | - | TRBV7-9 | TGTGCCAGCAGCTACAGAAGGGCCGGGACCCTTCAGACCTACGAGCAGTACTTC | CASSYRRAGTLQTYEQYF
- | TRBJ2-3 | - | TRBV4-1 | TGCGCCAGCAGCCATACGGGACTGACAGATACGCAGTATTTT | CASSHTGLTDTQYF
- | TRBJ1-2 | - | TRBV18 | TGTGCCAGCTCGGCGGGGGTGACGGACTATGGCTACACCTTC | CASSAGVTDYGYTF
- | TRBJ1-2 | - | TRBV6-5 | TGTGCCATCAGGCGGTGGGATTATGGCTACACCTTC | CAIRRWDYGYTF
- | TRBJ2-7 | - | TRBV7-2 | TGTGCCAGCAGCCCGCGCAGGGTCATGAATTCGTACGAGCAGTACTTC | CASSPRRVMNSYEQYF
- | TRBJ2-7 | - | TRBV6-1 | TGTGCCAGCAAGACAGGCCCGATTTCGTCCTACGAGCAGTACTTC | CASKTGPISSYEQYF
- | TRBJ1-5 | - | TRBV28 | TGTGCCAGCAGTCACAACAGGGAACAGCATTTT | CASSHNREQHF
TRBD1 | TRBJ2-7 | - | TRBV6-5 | TGTGCCAGCATCAAAGCGGGACAGGGCACCTACGAGCAGTACTTC | CASIKAGQGTYEQYF
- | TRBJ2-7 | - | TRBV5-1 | TGCGCCAGCAGCTCCGGGATGCAGGAGCAGTACTTC | CASSSGMQEQYF
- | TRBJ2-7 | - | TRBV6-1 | TGTGCCAGCAGACTCGGACTACTTTACGAGCAGTACTTC | CASRLGLLYEQYF
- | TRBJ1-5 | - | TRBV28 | TGTGCCAGCAAGCAAAGGTTAGATCAGCCCCAGCATTTT | CASKQRLDQPQHF
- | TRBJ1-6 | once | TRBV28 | TGTGCCAGCAGCCGTATCGGCGGGTATTCACCCCTCCACTTT | CASSRIGGYSPLHF
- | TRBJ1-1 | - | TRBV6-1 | TGTGCCAGCGGTAGGGTAAATACTGAAGCTTTCTTT | CASGRVNTEAFF
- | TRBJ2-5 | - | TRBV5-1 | TGCGCCAGCAGCTTGGCCACGGGGCAAGAGACCCAGTACTTC | CASSLATGQETQYF
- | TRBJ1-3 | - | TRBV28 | TGTGCCAGCAGTTTATTATCTTCCGGAGTTGGGAACACCATATATTTT | CASSLLSSGVGNTIYF
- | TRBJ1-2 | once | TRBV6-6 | TGTGCCAGCAGTTACTCGAACGGGGGCGGCTATGGCTACACCTTC | CASSYSNGGGYGYTF
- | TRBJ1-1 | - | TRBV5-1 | TGCGCCAGCAGCTTTAATGGGGAGTGGAGCACTGAAGCTTTCTTT | CASSFNGEWSTEAFF
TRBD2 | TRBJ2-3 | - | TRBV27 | TGTGCCAGCACTCAGACTAGCGGGGGGGCCGAAGGCACAGATACGCAGTATTTT | CASTQTSGGAEGTDTQYF
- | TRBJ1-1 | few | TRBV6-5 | TGTGCCAGCAGTTATTTAGGGGCCGTCACTGAAGCTTTCTTT | CASSYLGAVTEAFF
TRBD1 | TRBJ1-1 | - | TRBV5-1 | TGCGCCAGCACCCTTGAAGGGGGCAATGTCGGCACTGAAGCTTTCTTT | CASTLEGGNVGTEAFF
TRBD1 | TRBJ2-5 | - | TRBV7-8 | TGTGCCAGCAGCTTAGAGGGGACAGGGCTGGGGGAGACCCAGTACTTC | CASSLEGTGLGETQYF
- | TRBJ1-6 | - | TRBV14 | TGTGCCAGCAGCACGGTCGCCGGGTCACCCCTCCACTTT | CASSTVAGSPLHF
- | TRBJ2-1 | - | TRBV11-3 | TGTGCCAGCAGCTCAACAGCGTATGATGAGCAGTTCTTC | CASSSTAYDEQFF
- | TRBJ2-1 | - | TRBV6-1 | TGTGCCAGCGCCGACAGCTTAAATGAGCAGTTCTTC | CASADSLNEQFF
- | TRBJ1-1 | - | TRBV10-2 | TGCGCCAGCAGCACACAGCCGAACACTGAAGCTTTCTTT | CASSTQPNTEAFF
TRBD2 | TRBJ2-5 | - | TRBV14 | TGTGCCAGCAGCCTAAGAGGACTAGCGACAGAGACCCAGTACTTC | CASSLRGLATETQYF
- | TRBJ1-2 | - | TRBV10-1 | TGCGCCAGGGACCTAAGGGGGACTAACTATGGCTACACCTTC | CARDLRGTNYGYTF
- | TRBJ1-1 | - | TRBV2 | TGTGCCAGCAGCGCGGAGGGACCGAACACTGAAGCTTTCTTT | CASSAEGPNTEAFF
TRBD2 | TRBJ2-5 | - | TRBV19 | TGTGCCAGTAGCCGACTAGCGGGGGCCCAAGAGACCCAGTACTTC | CASSRLAGAQETQYF
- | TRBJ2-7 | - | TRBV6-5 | TGTGCCAGCAGTAGGTACAGGGGGGGCGAGCAGTACTTC | CASSRYRGGEQYF
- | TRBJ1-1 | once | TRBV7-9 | TGTGCCAGCAGCCGGGAGATCTCCGCTGAAGCTTTCTTT | CASSREISAEAFF
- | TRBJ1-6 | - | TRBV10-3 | TGTGCCGCTCGAGTAGGGGAGGAGGTCAATTCACCCCTCCACTTT | CAARVGEEVNSPLHF
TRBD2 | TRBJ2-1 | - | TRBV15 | TGTGCCACCAGCAGACGCGGGACTAGCAGAAACAATGAGCAGTTCTTC | CATSRRGTSRNNEQFF
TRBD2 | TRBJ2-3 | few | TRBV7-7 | TGTGCCAGCAGCTTGGGACTAGCGGGAACAGATACGCAGTATTTT | CASSLGLAGTDTQYF